This TCR beta chain was recorded in a study of cytomegalovirus exposure and HLA in healthy donors. Germline CDR1 is MNHEY and CDR2 is SMNVEV (reference sequence). Trimming removed 3 bases at V and 1 base at J, with 10 bases between. This CDR3 has 14 amino acids. PCR involved 60 Vbeta and 13 Jbeta primers. TCRdb's copy holds only in-frame clones and misses some; the assay was immunoSEQ multiplex PCR. This table has roughly 230,000 clones, about 85% appearing once. Specimen: PBMCs. This receptor was taken from a girl under 10 years old in good health and CMV-seronegative. This sequence joins TRBV27 and TRBJ2-7; perhaps TRBD2 as D (5 bases). The DNA of the CDR3 is TGTGCCAGCAGTTTCCCCGGGAAATCCTACGAGCAGTACTTC. Translating gives CASSFPGKSYEQYF.